These 24 T cell receptor beta chains came from one sample sequenced in a study of blood T cell repertoires in COVID-19. TCRdb keeps only in-frame clones here, not all; method: immunoSEQ multiplex PCR. The table includes approximately 480,000 clones, 89% detected once. Material for sequencing was peripheral blood. The receptors come from a man between 18 and 35 years old with COVID-19, enrolled during active disease.

The J gene is TRBJ2-3, the V gene TRBV2; TRBD2 matches at 13 bases. Trimming took 2 bases from V and 6 from J; bases not matched to a gene: 5. The CDR3 is 16 residues long. Germline V gives CDR1 SNHLY, CDR2 FYNNEI. CDR3 region: CASSELGLAGWDTQYF. The DNA for the CDR3 is TGTGCCAGCAGTGAACTGGGACTAGCGGGGTGGGATACGCAGTATTTT. Full variable domain (remainder filled in from reference TRBV2 and TRBJ2-3): EPEVTQTPSHQVTQMGQEVILRCVPISNHLYFYWYRQILGQKVEFLVSFYNNEISEKSEIFDDQFSVERPDGSNFTLKIRSTKLEDSAMYFCASSELGLAGWDTQYFGPGTRLTVL.

The chain couples TRBV10-2 to TRBJ2-1, with TRBD1 matching over 10 bases. This CDR3 contains 18 residues. Germline assignment: CDR1 WSHSY and CDR2 SAAADI. The trim removed 6 bases at V and 0 bases at J, leaving 11 bases unmatched. The CDR3 protein is CASRPDRGLQSSYNEQFF. The CDR3 bases are TGCGCCAGCAGACCCGACAGGGGGCTACAAAGCTCCTACAATGAGCAGTTCTTC.

This rearrangement joins TRBV29-1 to TRBJ1-1; D gene unclear. CDR3 length: 14 amino acids. Trimming removed 1 base from V and 0 bases from J, with 9 bases in between. Germline CDR1 and CDR2: SQVTM and ANQGSEA. Here the CDR3 reads CSVEGRNMNTEAFF. Here the CDR3 DNA reads TGCAGCGTTGAAGGCAGGAATATGAACACTGAAGCTTTCTTT.

The chain carries TRBV19 and TRBJ1-2; D not resolved. The CDR3 consists of 15 residues. Trimming removed 5 bases at V and 8 bases at J, with 21 bases between. Germline V gene lookup returns CDR1 LNHDA and CDR2 SQIVND (reference sequence). The CDR3 DNA reads TGTGCCAGTAGTTCGAGGGCCTATGCCGGTGAGGGCTACACCTTC. This codes for CASSSRAYAGEGYTF.

The V call is TRBV5-1, the J call TRBJ2-5; 8 positions match TRBD2. Germline lookup yields CDR1 SGHRS and CDR2 YFSETQ. The V segment lost 7 bases and the J segment 5 bases; nucleotides outside the gene matches: 13. This CDR3 region has 15 residues. DNA of the CDR3: TGCGCCAGCTGGGTCTCGGGAGGGCCAGGGGAGACCCAGTACTTC. It yields the protein CASWVSGGPGETQYF.

The rearrangement links TRBV5-4 to TRBJ2-1, with 10 nucleotides matching TRBD2. This CDR3 comprises 15 residues. With 4 bases clipped from V and 9 bases from J, the junction kept 10 bases outside the gene matches. CDR1 and CDR2 from the germline V gene are SGHNT and YYREEE (reference sequence). This CDR3 reads CASSRTSGFDSEQFF. As DNA, the CDR3 is TGTGCCAGCAGCCGGACTAGCGGTTTTGACAGTGAGCAGTTCTTC.

V is TRBV28 and J is TRBJ2-3; 9 nucleotides match TRBD2. The CDR3 is made up of 15 amino acids. Germline V gene sequence: CDR1 MDHEN, CDR2 SYDVKM. The trim removed 8 bases at V and 2 bases at J, leaving 8 bases unmatched. The CDR3 DNA is TGTGCCAGCTCTATACTAGCGGGTATCACAGATACGCAGTATTTT. It is translated as CASSILAGITDTQYF. Full variable domain (missing parts from reference TRBV28 and TRBJ2-3): DVKVTQSSRYLVKRTGEKVFLECVQDMDHENMFWYRQDPGLGLRLIYFSYDVKMKEKGDIPEGYSVSREKKERFSLILESASTNQTSMYLCASSILAGITDTQYFGPGTRLTVL.

In the case of this clone: The junction and the germline gene differ at one end; a read error may be behind it. V and J are TRBV9 and TRBJ2-5, with TRBD1 matching over 7 bases. Per the germline V gene, CDR1 is SGDLS and CDR2 is YYNGEE. CDR3 length: 13 amino acids. This CDR3 is CASSPSVEDRLDF. In DNA form, the CDR3 reads TGTGCCAGCAGCCCTTCCGTTGAGGACAGGCTGGACTTC. The variable domain in full, with the rest retrieved from reference TRBV9 and TRBJ2-5, is DSGVTQTPKHLITATGQRVTLRCSPRSGDLSVYWYQQSLDQGLQFLIQYYNGEERAKGNILERFSAQQFPDLHSELNLSSLELGDSALYFCASSPSVEDRLDFGPGTRLLVL.

V usage is TRBV5-1 and J usage is TRBJ2-1, with 15 bases lining up with TRBD2. V shed 4 bases, J shed 7 bases, and the junction held 3 bases outside the gene matches. CDR1 SGHRS and CDR2 YFSETQ come from the germline V gene. This CDR3 has 15 residues. This chain's CDR3 is CASSRTSGGANEQFF. The DNA of the CDR3 is TGCGCCAGCAGCAGGACTAGCGGGGGGGCAAATGAGCAGTTCTTC.

The gene calls are TRBV3-1 (or the pseudogene TRBV3-2) and TRBJ2-7; 10 nucleotides agree with TRBD1. V shed 4 bases and J 3 bases; nucleotides not matched to a gene: 3. In germline, CDR1 is LGHDT, CDR2 YNNKEL (reference sequence). The CDR3 has 14 amino acids. CDR3 protein: CASSRTGGFYEQYF. CDR3 bases: TGTGCCAGCAGCCGGACAGGGGGATTCTACGAGCAGTACTTC.

V gene TRBV6-6 combines with J gene TRBJ2-2, with TRBD1 matching over 9 bases. After removal of 6 bases from V and 10 bases from J, the junction contained 9 bases not matched to a gene. Germline CDR1 MNHNY, CDR2 SVGAGI (reference sequence). This CDR3 is 14 amino acids long. The CDR3 DNA is TGTGCCAGCAGCGACAGGGGGGCACCGGAGGAGCTGTTTTTT. Protein: CASSDRGAPEELFF.

This clone was counted a few times. Additional DNA sequences in this sample encode the identical CDR3. This chain connects TRBV18 to TRBJ2-2, with 10 positions matching TRBD1. The CDR3 covers 16 residues. The germline V gene has CDR1 KGHSH and CDR2 LQKENI. Germline trimming cut 3 bases from V and 0 bases from J; bases unmatched to any gene: 1. The CDR3 coding sequence is TGTGCCAGCTCACCCGGACAGGGGGCGAACACCGGGGAGCTGTTTTTT. Translating gives CASSPGQGANTGELFF.

V and J are TRBV3-1 (or the pseudogene TRBV3-2) and TRBJ2-7, with D perhaps TRBD2 (6 bases). The CDR3 is 17 amino acids. Between the trimmed V and J ends, which lost 4 bases and 3 bases, there was a span of 22 bases. Germline CDR1 LGHDT, CDR2 YNNKEL (reference sequence). The CDR3 DNA sequence: TGTGCCAGCAGCCCCGTATCCTTTGGGGGAGGAATCTACGAGCAGTACTTC. It is translated as CASSPVSFGGGIYEQYF.

The genes are TRBV7-2 and TRBJ1-5; TRBD1 matches 7 bases. CDR3 length equals 16 residues. Germline CDR1 is SGHTA and CDR2 is FQGNSA. V gave up 3 bases and J gave up 4 bases; unmatched junction bases: 9. CDR3 in amino acids: CASSLFGTETNQPQHF. CDR3 coding DNA: TGTGCCAGCAGCTTGTTCGGGACAGAGACTAATCAGCCCCAGCATTTT.

The chain joins TRBV5-5 to TRBJ1-2, with 8 bases that match TRBD1. CDR1 is SGHKS and CDR2 is YYEKEE in the germline V gene (reference sequence). Trimming removed 2 bases from V and 7 bases from J; junction bases left unmatched: 7. This CDR3 has 14 residues. The CDR3 sequence is CASSLGQGLGGYTF. The CDR3 nucleotides read TGTGCCAGCAGCTTAGGACAGGGCTTAGGTGGCTACACCTTC.

The chain has TRBV19 and TRBJ2-5; possible D gene TRBD1, 5 bases. V was trimmed by 8 bases and J by 4 bases, leaving 11 bases between them. The CDR3 has 12 residues. Germline values: CDR1 LNHDA, CDR2 SQIVND (reference sequence). The CDR3 nucleotides are TGTGCCAGTGGTGGGGCTGGAGAGACCCAGTACTTC. Its protein is CASGGAGETQYF. The complete variable domain, with remaining parts taken from reference TRBV19 and TRBJ2-5, reads DGGITQSPKYLFRKEGQNVTLSCEQNLNHDAMYWYRQDPGQGLRLIYYSQIVNDFQKGDIAEGYSVSREKKESFPLTVTSAQKNPTAFYLCASGGAGETQYFGPGTRLLVL.

J is TRBJ2-5 and V is TRBV6-5; 9 bases align to TRBD1. J lost 5 bases, V lost 6 bases, and 4 bases had no gene match. The CDR3 has 13 amino acids. Germline values: CDR1 MNHEY, CDR2 SVGAGI. CDR3 sequence reads: CASRQGAGETQYF. CDR3 nucleotide sequence: TGTGCCAGCAGACAGGGGGCCGGGGAGACCCAGTACTTC.

The V gene is TRBV12-5, the J gene TRBJ2-1; TRBD2 is a possible D gene (6 bases). In germline, CDR1 is LGHNT, CDR2 FRNRAP. V dropped 4 bases and J dropped 0 bases, with 22 bases sitting between them. CDR3 length: 19 amino acids. The CDR3 DNA sequence: TGTGCTAGTGGTTCCCTCTCCCCGGGTAGCGGCAGCTCCTACAATGAGCAGTTCTTC. Amino acid sequence: CASGSLSPGSGSSYNEQFF.

The J gene is TRBJ2-7, the V gene TRBV10-1; 7 bases are shared with TRBD2. Looked up from germline, CDR1 is WNHNN and CDR2 is SYGVQD (reference sequence). The CDR3 length is 14 residues. V lost 6 bases, J lost 3 bases, and 8 bases stayed unmatched. The CDR3 loop reads CASSPGTKVYEQYF. CDR3 DNA sequence: TGCGCCAGCAGCCCCGGGACTAAAGTCTACGAGCAGTACTTC.

This clone was observed a single time. The rearrangement links TRBV20-1 to TRBJ2-3, with 10 bases identical to TRBD2. The CDR3 loop spans 14 amino acids. J gave up 3 bases and V 3 bases, and 3 bases lay outside the gene matches. Germline V gives CDR1 DFQATT, CDR2 SNEGSKA (reference sequence). The CDR3 loop reads CSASLAGVTDTQYF. CDR3 DNA: TGCAGTGCTAGTCTAGCGGGAGTTACAGATACGCAGTATTTT.

This clone was seen more than once but under ten times. The V call is TRBV7-9, the J call TRBJ2-1; possibly TRBD2 for D (5 bases). CDR1 is SEHNR and CDR2 is FQNEAQ in the germline V gene (reference sequence). Trimming pared 1 base from V and 12 bases from J, leaving 22 bases between. The CDR3 extends over 16 amino acids. The CDR3 nucleotides read TGTGCCAGCAGCTTAGGTAGGCTAGCAACCGGGATCGGGCAGTTCTTC. It is translated as CASSLGRLATGIGQFF. Full variable domain (remainder filled in from reference TRBV7-9 and TRBJ2-1): DTGVSQNPRHKITKRGQNVTFRCDPISEHNRLYWYRQTLGQGPEFLTYFQNEAQLEKSRLLSDRFSAERPKGSFSTLEIQRTEQGDSAMYLCASSLGRLATGIGQFFGPGTRLTVL.

The genes are TRBV13 and TRBJ2-7, with D perhaps TRBD1 (5 bases). CDR1 is PRHDT, CDR2 FYEKMQ, per germline (reference sequence). The CDR3 has 14 residues. The germline V and J ends were trimmed by 5 bases and 1 base, with 12 bases remaining between them. This CDR3 reads CASSPRQTSYEQYF. The CDR3 bases are TGTGCCAGCAGCCCCCGACAGACTTCCTACGAGCAGTACTTC.

The V call is TRBV11-2, the J call TRBJ2-3, with TRBD2 matching over 7 bases. V trimming: 0 bases; J trimming: 6 bases; junction bases outside the gene matches: 6. Germline V gene sequence: CDR1 SGHAT, CDR2 FQNNGV. The CDR3 has 15 amino acids. The CDR3 DNA sequence: TGTGCCAGCAGCTTAGACGGCGGGGGTGTGGATACGCAGTATTTT. This sequence encodes CASSLDGGGVDTQYF. The full variable domain, with the rest looked up from reference TRBV11-2 and TRBJ2-3, is EAGVAQSPRYKIIEKRQSVAFWCNPISGHATLYWYQQILGQGPKLLIQFQNNGVVDDSQLPKDRFSAERLKGVDSTLKIQPAKLEDSAVYLCASSLDGGGVDTQYFGPGTRLTVL.

The V gene is TRBV7-8, the J gene TRBJ2-3; 7 bases align to TRBD2. The CDR3 has 16 amino acids. V shed 2 bases and J 4 bases; nucleotides not matched to a gene: 9. Germline lookup yields CDR1 SGHVS and CDR2 FQNEAQ. This CDR3 is CASSLLAGVVADTQYF. The CDR3, as DNA: TGTGCCAGCAGCTTACTGGCGGGAGTGGTTGCAGATACGCAGTATTTT.